Below, 2 T cell receptor beta chains from the same sample are listed, as sequenced in a study of CD8+ T cells in alopecia areata (dated 2018 in TCRdb). In light of the paper, this sample's time point label describes: 24 weeks on oral tofacitinib. Read against the paper, the sample's treatment or condition label means: oral pan-JAK inhibitor, 5-10 mg twice daily. The library was obtained by the immunoSEQ multiplex PCR assay. RNA was extracted from all samples and reverse transcribed into cDNA, which served as template for TCR sequencing. TCRdb limited this immuneACCESS table to in-frame rearrangements with V and J called. A share of clones is missing; checked studies link under half to unresolved V genes, and the rest is unexplained. In this sample the table shows 150,000 to 200,000 clones, more than 50% of which occur a single time. Just over 1% of the sample is held by the ten biggest clonotypes.

Here the sequenced sample was CD4+ T cells sorted from blood, taken at week 24, from a patient treated with tofacitinib. The receptors were sampled from a human donor with alopecia areata.

The table lists this clone with a count of one. This rearrangement joins TRBV14 to TRBJ2-7; 8 bases are a match to TRBD1. Germline loops: CDR1 SGHDN, CDR2 FVKESK. CDR3 length: 14 residues. J was trimmed by 2 bases and V by 6 bases; bases with no gene match: 6. In nucleotides, the CDR3 is TGTGCCAGCAGTCTGACAGGGGTGGCCTACGAGCAGTACTTC. It translates to CASSLTGVAYEQYF.

This chain links TRBV27 with TRBJ2-7; 7 bases align to TRBD1. This CDR3 is 13 amino acids long. Looked up from germline, CDR1 is MNHEY and CDR2 is SMNVEV (reference sequence). V shed 3 bases and J 7 bases; nucleotides not matched to a gene: 6. This chain's CDR3 is CASSFKGAWEQYF. The CDR3 region has the DNA TGTGCCAGCAGTTTTAAGGGGGCGTGGGAGCAGTACTTC.